This T cell receptor (beta chain) originates from a study of cytomegalovirus exposure and HLA in healthy donors. The PCR made use of 60 Vbeta and 13 Jbeta primers. Profiling relied on immunoSEQ multiplex PCR, and the TCRdb table lists in-frame clones only, not all of them. This repertoire shows about 79,000 clones, roughly two thirds found once; its top ten account for 6.5% to 7.5%. Broader study findings: Sequencing likely produced, as an artifact, a cluster of highly shared sequence variants. Specificity of a few CMV-associated chains for CMV antigens was verified in vitro. For most TCR sequences rarity was the rule, although some public TCRs occurred in many donors.

Points on this clone: No antigen is known for it.

The V gene end was trimmed by 3 bases and the J gene end by 1 base; junction bases not matched to a gene: 9. Germline values: CDR1 SGHRS, CDR2 YFSETQ. The CDR3 has 16 residues. The TCR comes from a woman between 50 and 59 years old in good health and CMV-seropositive. Sequenced material: PBMCs. V gene TRBV5-1 combines with J gene TRBJ1-2; 7 bases are a match to TRBD1. In DNA, the CDR3 is TGCGCCAGCAGCTGGACGGGACAGACACTTAACTATGGCTACACCTTC. Encoded protein: CASSWTGQTLNYGYTF.